One and the same sample provided the 11 T cell receptor beta chains below, sequenced in a study of cytomegalovirus exposure and HLA in healthy donors (dated 2017 in TCRdb). Library prep was done by the immunoSEQ multiplex PCR assay. For the multiplex PCR, a mixture combining 60 forward primers for TCR Vbeta segments and 13 reverse primers for TCR Jbeta segments was used. TCRdb retrieved this table from immuneACCESS and kept in-frame rearrangements only. Not all clones are present; in checked studies, unresolved V genes account for under half, and no reason is known for the remainder. The sample includes 100,000 to 150,000 clones, with around 73% observed a single time. Jointly, the top ten make up roughly 8.2% of the sample. Sequenced input: PBMCs. The receptors stem from a woman between 35 and 50 years old in good health and CMV-seropositive.

This chain joins TRBV2 and TRBJ2-3; possibly TRBD2 for D (6 bases). The CDR3 is made up of 11 amino acids. V was shortened by 7 bases and J by 10 bases, with 12 bases between the two germline ends. Per germline, CDR1 SNHLY and CDR2 FYNNEI. The chain's CDR3 is CASKLEGAQYF. CDR3 nucleotide sequence: TGTGCCAGCAAGTTGGAGGGTGCGCAGTATTTT.

The gene calls are TRBV10-3 and TRBJ1-1; perhaps TRBD1 as D (6 bases). The CDR3 covers 13 residues. The V end lost 7 bases, the J end lost 2 bases, and 11 bases lay between the germline ends. Germline V gene data show CDR1 as ENHRY and CDR2 as SYGVKD. The DNA for the CDR3 is TGTGCCATCACGGACAGCCGAAACACTGAAGCTTTCTTT. Translation gives CAITDSRNTEAFF.

The chain recombines TRBV2 with TRBJ1-2; a possible D gene is TRBD1 (6 bases). Germline CDR1 reads SNHLY; CDR2 reads FYNNEI. This CDR3 is built from 15 residues. V lost 1 base to trimming and J lost 3 bases, with 12 bases between them. The CDR3 DNA sequence: TGTGCCAGCAGTGAAGTACAGGGCGGGTACTATGGCTACACCTTC. Protein sequence: CASSEVQGGYYGYTF.

CDR3 nucleotides: TGTGCCAGCAGCTCCCCCGGGACAGGAGCCTACGAGCAGTACTTC. It encodes CASSSPGTGAYEQYF. The chain links TRBV11-2 to TRBJ2-7, with 8 bases aligning to TRBD1. In germline, CDR1 is SGHAT, CDR2 FQNNGV. The ends lost 4 bases at V and 2 bases at J; junction bases unmatched: 7. The CDR3 contains 15 residues.

The V gene is TRBV11-3, the J gene TRBJ2-2; 11 positions match TRBD1. With V trimmed by 5 bases and J by 3 bases, 5 bases remained unmatched. CDR1 is SGHNT, CDR2 YENEEA, per germline. This CDR3 has 16 residues. The CDR3 nucleotides read TGTGCCAGCAGCAAGCCGGGACAGGGGGACACCGGGGAGCTGTTTTTT. Translating gives CASSKPGQGDTGELFF.

This clone appeared a few times. V is TRBV4-3 and J is TRBJ1-2, with D maybe TRBD1 (5 bases). Germline values: CDR1 LGHNA, CDR2 YSLEER. This CDR3 has 14 amino acids. Trimming stripped 1 base from V and 5 bases from J, with 11 bases between. CDR3 sequence (DNA): TGCGCCAGCAGCCAAGGGGGCGCGGGGTATGGCTACACCTTC. Its translation: CASSQGGAGYGYTF.

V and J are TRBV9 and TRBJ2-1; 7 bases match TRBD1. The V gene end was trimmed by 3 bases and the J gene end by 3 bases; junction bases not matched to a gene: 6. Germline CDR1 is SGDLS and CDR2 is YYNGEE. This CDR3 comprises 15 residues. The CDR3 region has the DNA TGTGCCAGCAGCGCTAGACAGGGTGGCTACAATGAGCAGTTCTTC. Protein sequence: CASSARQGGYNEQFF. The full variable domain, its missing parts supplied by reference TRBV9 and TRBJ2-1, is DSGVTQTPKHLITATGQRVTLRCSPRSGDLSVYWYQQSLDQGLQFLIQYYNGEERAKGNILERFSAQQFPDLHSELNLSSLELGDSALYFCASSARQGGYNEQFFGPGTRLTVL.

The chain couples TRBV27 to TRBJ1-1; weak D call: TRBD1 (6 bases). V lost 6 bases to trimming and J lost 1 base, with 12 bases between them. Germline V gene data show CDR1 as MNHEY and CDR2 as SMNVEV (reference sequence). The CDR3 contains 14 residues. CDR3 residues: CASSGQWKNTEAFF. CDR3 bases: TGTGCCAGCAGCGGACAGTGGAAGAACACTGAAGCTTTCTTT.

The gene calls are TRBV7-2 and TRBJ2-1; 7 bases map to TRBD2. The CDR3 runs to 14 residues. Germline V gives CDR1 SGHTA, CDR2 FQGNSA. Unmatched junction bases numbered 8, after V lost 3 bases and J lost 9 bases. CDR3 DNA sequence: TGTGCCAGCAGCTTTCAAGGACTAGACGCTGAGCAGTTCTTC. It codes for CASSFQGLDAEQFF.

This clone was detected only once. This sequence joins TRBV7-9 and TRBJ1-2; 10 nucleotides line up with TRBD1. Per germline, CDR1 SEHNR and CDR2 FQNEAQ (reference sequence). V was clipped by 5 bases and J by 8 bases; unmatched bases: 5. The CDR3 consists of 13 residues. CDR3 sequence reads: CASSRDRGRGYTF. Written as DNA, the CDR3 is TGTGCCAGCAGCCGGGACAGGGGAAGAGGCTACACCTTC.

The chain employs TRBV4-1 and TRBJ2-7, with a tentative D call TRBD1 (5 bases). The ends were cut back, 1 base at V and 5 bases at J, with 9 bases in the middle. CDR3 length equals 13 residues. Germline loops: CDR1 MGHRA, CDR2 YSYEKL. This CDR3 reads CASSQGAGNEQYF. DNA for the CDR3: TGCGCCAGCAGCCAAGGGGCAGGGAACGAGCAGTACTTC.